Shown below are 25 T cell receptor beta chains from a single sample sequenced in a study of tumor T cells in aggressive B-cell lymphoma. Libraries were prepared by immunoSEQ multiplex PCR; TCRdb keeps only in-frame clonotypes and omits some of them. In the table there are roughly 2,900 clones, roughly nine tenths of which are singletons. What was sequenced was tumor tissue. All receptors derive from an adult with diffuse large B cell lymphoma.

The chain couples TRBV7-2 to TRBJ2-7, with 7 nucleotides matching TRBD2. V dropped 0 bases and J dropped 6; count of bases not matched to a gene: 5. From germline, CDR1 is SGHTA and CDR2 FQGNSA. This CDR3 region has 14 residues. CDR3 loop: CASSLARGGVEQYF. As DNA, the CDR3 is TGTGCCAGCAGCTTAGCGCGTGGGGGGGTCGAGCAGTACTTC.

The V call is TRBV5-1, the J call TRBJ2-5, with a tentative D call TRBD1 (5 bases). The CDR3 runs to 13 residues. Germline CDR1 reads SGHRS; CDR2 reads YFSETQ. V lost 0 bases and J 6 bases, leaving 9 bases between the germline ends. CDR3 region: CASSLARGQTQYF. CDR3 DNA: TGCGCCAGCAGCTTGGCAAGGGGTCAGACCCAGTACTTC.

DNA of the CDR3: TGTGCCAGCAGCCAACACTCAGGGGATTCACCCCTCCACTTT. Translating gives CASSQHSGDSPLHF. The V and J genes are TRBV6-6 and TRBJ1-6; TRBD1 is a possible D gene (6 bases). The germline gives CDR1 MNHNY, CDR2 SVGAGI (reference sequence). The CDR3 is made up of 14 amino acids. V lost 6 bases and J 8 bases, leaving 14 bases between the germline ends.

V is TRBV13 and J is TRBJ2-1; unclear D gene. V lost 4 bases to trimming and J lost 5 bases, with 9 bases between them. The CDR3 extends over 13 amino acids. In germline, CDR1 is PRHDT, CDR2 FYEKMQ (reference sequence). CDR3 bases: TGTGCCAGCAGCTACCTAACTGACAATGAGCAGTTCTTC. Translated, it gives CASSYLTDNEQFF.

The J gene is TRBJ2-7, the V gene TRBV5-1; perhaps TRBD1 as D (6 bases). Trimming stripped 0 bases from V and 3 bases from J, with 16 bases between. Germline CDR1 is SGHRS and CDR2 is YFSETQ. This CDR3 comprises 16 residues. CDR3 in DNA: TGCGCCAGCAGCTTGGCTCCGGACAGCACCGGCTACGAGCAGTACTTC. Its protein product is CASSLAPDSTGYEQYF.

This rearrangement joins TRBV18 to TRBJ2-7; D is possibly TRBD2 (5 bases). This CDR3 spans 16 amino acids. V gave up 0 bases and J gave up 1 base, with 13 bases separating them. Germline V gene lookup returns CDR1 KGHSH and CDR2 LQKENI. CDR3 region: CASSPPPVALSYEQYF. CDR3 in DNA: TGTGCCAGCTCACCACCCCCCGTAGCGTTATCCTACGAGCAGTACTTC.

In DNA form, the CDR3 reads TGCGCCAGCAGCCGAGAGGGGGGGAGGGGCCAAGAGACCCAGTACTTC. This translates into CASSREGGRGQETQYF. V usage is TRBV4-3 and J usage is TRBJ2-5; the D gene is possibly TRBD2 (7 bases). V lost 4 bases to trimming and J lost 1 base, with 16 bases between them. The germline V gene has CDR1 LGHNA and CDR2 YSLEER. The CDR3 has 16 amino acids.

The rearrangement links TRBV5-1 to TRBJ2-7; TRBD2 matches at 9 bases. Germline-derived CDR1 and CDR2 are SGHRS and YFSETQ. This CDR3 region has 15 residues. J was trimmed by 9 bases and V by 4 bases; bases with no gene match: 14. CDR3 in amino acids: CASSIRLAAGLGQYF. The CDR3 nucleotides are TGCGCCAGCAGCATAAGACTAGCGGCGGGTTTAGGGCAGTACTTC.

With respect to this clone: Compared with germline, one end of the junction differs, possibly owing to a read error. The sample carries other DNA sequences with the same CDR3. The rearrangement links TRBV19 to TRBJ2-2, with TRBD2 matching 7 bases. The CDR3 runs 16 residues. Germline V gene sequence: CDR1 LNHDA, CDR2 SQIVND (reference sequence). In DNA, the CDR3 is TGTGCCAGTAGTCAAGATCGGTGGCAGACTCGGGGGGAGTTGTTTTTT. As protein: CASSQDRWQTRGELFF.

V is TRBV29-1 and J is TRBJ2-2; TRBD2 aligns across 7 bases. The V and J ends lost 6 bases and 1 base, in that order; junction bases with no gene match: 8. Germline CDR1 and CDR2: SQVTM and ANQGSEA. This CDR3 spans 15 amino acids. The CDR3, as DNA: TGCAGCGTGGGGATGGCTAGCGGGAACACCGGGGAGCTGTTTTTT. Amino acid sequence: CSVGMASGNTGELFF.

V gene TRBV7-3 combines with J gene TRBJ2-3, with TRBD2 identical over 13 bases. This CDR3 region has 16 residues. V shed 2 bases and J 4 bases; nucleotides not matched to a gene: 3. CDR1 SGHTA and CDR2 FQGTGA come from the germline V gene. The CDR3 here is CASSLPGTSGADTQYF. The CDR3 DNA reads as TGTGCCAGCAGCTTACCCGGGACTAGCGGGGCAGATACGCAGTATTTT.

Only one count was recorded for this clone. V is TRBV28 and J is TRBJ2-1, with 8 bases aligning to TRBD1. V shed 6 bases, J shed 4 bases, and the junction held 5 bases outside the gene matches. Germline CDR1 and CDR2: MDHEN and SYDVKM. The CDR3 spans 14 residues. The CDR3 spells CASRMGQEYNEQFF. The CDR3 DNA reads TGTGCCAGCAGAATGGGACAGGAGTACAATGAGCAGTTCTTC.

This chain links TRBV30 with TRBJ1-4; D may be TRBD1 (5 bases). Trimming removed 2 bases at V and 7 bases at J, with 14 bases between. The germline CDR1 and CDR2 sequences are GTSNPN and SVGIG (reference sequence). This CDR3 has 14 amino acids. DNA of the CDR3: TGTGCCTGGAGTTCATCGTACGGGGGTGAAAAACTGTTTTTT. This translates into CAWSSSYGGEKLFF.

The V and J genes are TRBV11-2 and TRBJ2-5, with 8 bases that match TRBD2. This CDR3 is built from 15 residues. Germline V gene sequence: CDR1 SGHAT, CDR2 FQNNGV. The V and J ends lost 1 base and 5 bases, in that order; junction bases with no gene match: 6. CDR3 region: CASSLGGLVGETQYF. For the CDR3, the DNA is TGTGCCAGCAGCTTAGGGGGACTAGTTGGGGAGACCCAGTACTTC.

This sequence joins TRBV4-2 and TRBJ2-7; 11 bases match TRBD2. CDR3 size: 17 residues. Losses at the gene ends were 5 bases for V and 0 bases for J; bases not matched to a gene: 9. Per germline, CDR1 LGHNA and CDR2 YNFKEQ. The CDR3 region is CASSGGTSGSSSYEQYF. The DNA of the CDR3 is TGTGCCAGCAGCGGGGGGACTAGCGGTTCTAGCTCCTACGAGCAGTACTTC.

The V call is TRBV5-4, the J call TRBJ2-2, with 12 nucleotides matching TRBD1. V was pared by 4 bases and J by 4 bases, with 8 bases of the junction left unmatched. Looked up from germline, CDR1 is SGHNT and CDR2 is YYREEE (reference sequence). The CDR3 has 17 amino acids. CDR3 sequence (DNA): TGTGCCAGCAGCAGGTCCGGGACAGGGGGCCCCACCGGGGAGCTGTTTTTT. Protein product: CASSRSGTGGPTGELFF.

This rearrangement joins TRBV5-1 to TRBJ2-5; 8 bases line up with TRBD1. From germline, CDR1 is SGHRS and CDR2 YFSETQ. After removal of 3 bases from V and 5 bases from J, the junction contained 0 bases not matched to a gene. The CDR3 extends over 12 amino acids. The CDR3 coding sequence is TGCGCCAGCAGCTGGGACAGGGAGACCCAGTACTTC. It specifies CASSWDRETQYF. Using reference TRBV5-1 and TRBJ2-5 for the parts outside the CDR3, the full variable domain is KAGVTQTPRYLIKTRGQQVTLSCSPISGHRSVSWYQQTPGQGLQFLFEYFSETQRNKGNFPGRFSGRQFSNSRSEMNVSTLELGDSALYLCASSWDRETQYFGPGTRLLVL.

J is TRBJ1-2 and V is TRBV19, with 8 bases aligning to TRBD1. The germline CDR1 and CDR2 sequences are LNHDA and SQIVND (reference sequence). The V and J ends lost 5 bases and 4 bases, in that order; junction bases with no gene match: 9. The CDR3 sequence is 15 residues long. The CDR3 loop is CASSQSGTGGYGYTF. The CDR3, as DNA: TGTGCCAGTAGTCAATCCGGGACAGGAGGCTATGGCTACACCTTC.

CDR3 coding DNA: TGTGCCAGCAGCTCCCACGGGGGGCGAGGAGAGACCCAGTACTTC. It specifies CASSSHGGRGETQYF. The chain links TRBV9 to TRBJ2-5; TRBD2 might be the D (7 bases). Trimming cost V 4 bases and J 4 bases, with 17 bases left between them. The V gene's germline CDR1 is SGDLS and CDR2 YYNGEE. The CDR3 consists of 15 residues.

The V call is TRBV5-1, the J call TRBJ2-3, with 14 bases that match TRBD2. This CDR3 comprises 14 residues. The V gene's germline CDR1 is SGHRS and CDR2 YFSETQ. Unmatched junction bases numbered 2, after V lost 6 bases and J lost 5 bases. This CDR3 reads CASTGTSGRDTQYF. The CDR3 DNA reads TGCGCCAGCACCGGGACTAGCGGGAGAGATACGCAGTATTTT.

Here the CDR3 DNA reads TGTGCCAGCAGCTTGGTAAGCACTAACTATGGCTACACCTTC. Residues: CASSLVSTNYGYTF. The chain uses TRBV5-5 and TRBJ1-2, with D uncertain. Germline assignment: CDR1 SGHKS and CDR2 YYEKEE (reference sequence). The CDR3 is made up of 14 amino acids. V was clipped by 0 bases and J by 0 bases, with 6 bases between them.

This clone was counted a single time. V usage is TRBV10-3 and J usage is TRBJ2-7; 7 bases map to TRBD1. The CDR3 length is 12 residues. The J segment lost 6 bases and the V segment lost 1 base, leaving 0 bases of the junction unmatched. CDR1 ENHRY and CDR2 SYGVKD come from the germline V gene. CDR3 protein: CAISEYRGEQYF. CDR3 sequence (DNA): TGTGCCATCAGTGAGTACAGGGGCGAGCAGTACTTC.

The CDR3 loop is CASSGHLEAFF. In DNA form, the CDR3 reads TGTGCCAGCAGTGGGCACCTCGAAGCTTTCTTT. The chain recombines TRBV6-1 with TRBJ1-1, with D hard to call. The CDR3 has 11 residues. CDR1 and CDR2 from the germline V gene are MNHNS and SASEGT. The ends were cut back, 4 bases at V and 8 bases at J, with 8 bases in the middle.

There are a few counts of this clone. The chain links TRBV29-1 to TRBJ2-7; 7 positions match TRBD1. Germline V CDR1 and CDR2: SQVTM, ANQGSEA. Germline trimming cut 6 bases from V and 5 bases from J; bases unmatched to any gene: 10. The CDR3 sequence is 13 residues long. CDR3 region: CSVQRQGWHEQYF. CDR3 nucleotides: TGCAGCGTCCAAAGACAGGGTTGGCACGAGCAGTACTTC.

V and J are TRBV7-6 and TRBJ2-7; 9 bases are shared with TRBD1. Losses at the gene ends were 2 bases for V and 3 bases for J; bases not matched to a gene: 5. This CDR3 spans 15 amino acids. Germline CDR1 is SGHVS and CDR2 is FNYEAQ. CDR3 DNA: TGTGCCAGCAGCTTACGGGACAGGGTAGACTACGAGCAGTACTTC. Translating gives CASSLRDRVDYEQYF.